This T cell receptor (beta chain) was identified in a study of T cells in Graves' hyperthyroidism and ophthalmopathy. Study details: Peripheral blood was drawn at first diagnosis, prior to all treatment.

Not enrolled were patients with uncontrolled infection, other autoimmune disease, pregnancy or lactation. Diagnoses were made from clinical symptoms, serum measures (thyroxine and TRAb), thyroid ultrasound and orbital computed tomography. Amplified TCR beta CDR3 regions came from RNA transcripts. HTBI primers were employed in a first-round RT-PCR of the TCR CDR3. TCRdb redid the calling of the multiplex PCR reads with MiXCR, one entry per CDR3 protein. The sample lists under 400,000 distinct CDR3 sequences; about 15% were seen once. CDR1 and CDR2 (germline): DFQATT, SNEGSKA (reference sequence). The ends were cut back, 5 bases at V and 2 bases at J, with 16 bases in the middle. This CDR3 spans 15 amino acids.

The specimen sequenced was blood. The chain uses TRBV20-1 and TRBJ1-5; the D gene is possibly TRBD1 (6 bases). This receptor was identified in a man in his thirties or forties with Graves' hyperthyroidism. The CDR3 bases are TGCAGTGCTGGGGGGCAGGACGTGGGCAATCAGCCCCAGCATTTT. It specifies CSAGGQDVGNQPQHF.